The T cell receptor beta chain described here comes from a study of blood T cell repertoires in COVID-19. Turning to the study itself: Samples came from the United States, Italy and Spain, spanning acute and convalescent COVID-19.

In the case of this clone: Compared with germline, one end of the junction differs, possibly owing to a read error.

In the source study's methods: The assay estimated nucleated cells by amplifying reference gene primers. Some clones are missing from TCRdb's copy, which holds only in-frame ones; the method was immunoSEQ multiplex PCR. Clonal size and the V and J genes are those of that table, whereas D and trimming came from the DNA. The sample lists some 90,000 clones; 85% to 90% were seen once. This clonotype was sampled from a woman of 80 years or more with active COVID-19. Sequencing was performed on peripheral blood.

CDR3 sequence reads: CASRIGTAYGYTF. The DNA for the CDR3 is TGTGCCAGTAGAATAGGGACAGCCTATGGCTACACCTTC. The V and J genes are TRBV19 and TRBJ1-2, with 7 bases identical to TRBD1. CDR1 is LNHDA, CDR2 SQIVND, per germline (reference sequence). This CDR3 spans 13 amino acids.